This TCR beta chain originates from a study of T cells after yellow fever vaccination. The table lists this clonotype with a few counts. Antigen specificity is unknown. The study, taken as a whole, reports: Relatively few clonotypes were ones that appeared in both CD4 and CD8 compartments. A faster peak, day 5 versus 15, was reached by the weaker secondary response. After the booster, approximately 95% of CD4 and about 90% of CD8 primary-response clones were re-detected.

This CDR3 has 18 amino acids. They built TCR cDNA with 5'RACE template switching, a step that put in a universal primer site and UMIs. From the 5' RACE reads, TCRdb called clonotypes with MiXCR, one entry per CDR3 protein. The sample contains about 300,000 distinct CDR3 sequences, approximately 7% of which appear only once. The starting material was PBMCs, obtained around 45 days after the first yellow fever vaccination. V usage is TRBV21-1 and J usage is TRBJ1-4; the table gives TRBD1 as D, unverified against the DNA. TRBV21-1 is a recognized pseudogene. This TCR came from a man between 18 and 29 years old who received the YFV17D yellow fever vaccine. The chain's CDR3 is CASSKVKGCAPTNEKLFF. DNA for the CDR3: TGTGCCAGCAGCAAAGTCAAAGGGTGTGCCCCAACTAATGAAAAACTGTTTTTT.